This T cell receptor (beta chain) emerged from a study of cytomegalovirus exposure and HLA in healthy donors. General study results and limits: It was 150 or so TCR beta chains that were listed as cytomegalovirus-associated. Presence/absence analyses supposed approximately even sequencing depth among donors. CMV serostatus alone was available as immune exposure information. While the bulk of TCR sequences proved rare, some public TCRs turned up in many donors.

The V and J ends lost 4 bases and 5 bases respectively, with 10 bases between them. The CDR3 is 13 residues long. CDR1 SGHNT and CDR2 YENEEA come from the germline V gene. This clone was seen a handful of times. The antigen remains undetermined. The PCR made use of 60 Vbeta and 13 Jbeta primers. Clones were read by immunoSEQ multiplex PCR, and TCRdb kept only the in-frame ones, dropping some. The sample has around 97,000 clones; less than 10% are singletons. The chain uses TRBV11-3 and TRBJ2-3; tentative D call: TRBD1 (6 bases). The sequence derives from a man aged 45-60 years in good health and CMV-seropositive. The sample taken for sequencing was PBMCs. Written as DNA, the CDR3 is TGTGCCAGCAGCTCTCCAGGGGTAGATACGCAGTATTTT. It translates to CASSSPGVDTQYF.